The next 3 T cell receptor beta chains were all read from a single sample in a study of molecular identifiers for immune sequencing clone quantification. In TCRdb, the PCR reads were re-called with MiXCR into one record per CDR3 protein. Of fewer than 350,000 distinct CDR3 sequences in the sample, 20% to 25% were seen once. The specimen sequenced was naive CD8+ T cells from blood, with Jurkat cell RNA spiked in. Noted subset: FACS-sorted CD8+CD4-CCR7+CD45RA+ naive T cells. These receptors came from a human donor in good health. Some libraries in this study had Jurkat cell RNA spiked in.

This clonotype was recorded a few times. V is TRBV20-1 and J is TRBJ2-3; 7 bases fit TRBD2. The CDR3 is made up of 15 amino acids. The trim removed 3 bases at V and 6 bases at J, leaving 12 bases unmatched. Looked up from germline, CDR1 is DFQATT and CDR2 is SNEGSKA (reference sequence). As DNA, the CDR3 is TGCAGTGCTAGGGATCTAGCGGAGGCTCTGGATACGCAGTATTTT. Its translation is CSARDLAEALDTQYF.

This clonotype has ten or more counts. J is TRBJ2-5 and V is TRBV7-9, with no clear D. The V and J ends lost 4 bases and 4 bases respectively, with 10 bases between them. Germline lookup yields CDR1 SEHNR and CDR2 FQNEAQ (reference sequence). CDR3 length: 13 amino acids. This CDR3 reads CASSYLGSETQYF. CDR3 DNA sequence: TGTGCCAGCAGCTATTTGGGATCAGAGACCCAGTACTTC.

This clonotype was seen at least ten times. This chain joins TRBV4-3 and TRBJ2-6, with D unclear. Germline loops: CDR1 LGHNA, CDR2 YSLEER. V was shortened by 2 bases and J by 2 bases, with 10 bases between the two germline ends. CDR3 length: 16 residues. The CDR3 loop reads CASSQFRMAGANVLTF. Written as DNA, the CDR3 is TGCGCCAGCAGCCAATTCCGGATGGCTGGGGCCAACGTCCTGACTTTC.